This is a list of T cell receptor beta chains from one sample in a study of T-cell reconstitution after alpha-beta-depleted transplantation in children. TCRdb reprocessed the PCR reads with MiXCR, giving one entry per CDR3 protein. The sample records some 500,000 distinct CDR3 sequences, approximately 30% being singletons. The sequenced sample was PBMCs from the stem cell graft donor, obtained from the stem cell graft. These receptors originate from a human donor who donated a stem cell graft to a child with aplastic anemia. The CDR3 runs from the conserved cysteine through the conserved F or W. Each record gives: clone size, D gene, V gene, J gene, CDR3 protein, CDR3 DNA. D genes are given only for firm matches. Clone size appears in some rows only: once, few, many, or a class for an expanded clone.

.	.	TRBV28	TRBJ1-4	CASRWGGNEKLFF	TGTGCCAGCCGCTGGGGAGGTAATGAAAAACTGTTTTTT
.	.	TRBV29-1	TRBJ1-1	CSVAANTEAFF	TGCAGCGTTGCCGCGAACACTGAAGCTTTCTTT
few	TRBD1	TRBV6-1	TRBJ2-6	CASRRPGTGMMGANVLTF	TGTGCCAGCAGGCGGCCGGGGACAGGCATGATGGGGGCCAACGTCCTGACTTTC
.	.	TRBV20-1	TRBJ2-2	CSAPKDALDGELFF	TGCAGTGCCCCAAAGGACGCTTTGGACGGGGAGCTGTTTTTT
.	.	TRBV7-2	TRBJ2-3	CASSPTWGADTQYF	TGTGCCAGCAGCCCCACGTGGGGCGCAGATACGCAGTATTTT
few	.	TRBV12-3/TRBV12-4	TRBJ2-1	CASSLGGQSMVSYNEQFF	TGTGCCAGCAGTTTAGGCGGACAGTCTATGGTCTCCTACAATGAGCAGTTCTTC
few	.	TRBV5-5	TRBJ2-1	CASSLESGMREQFF	TGTGCCAGCAGCTTGGAGTCAGGAATGCGCGAGCAGTTCTTC
.	TRBD2	TRBV27	TRBJ2-5	CASSEPGLAGGPGETQYF	TGTGCCAGCAGCGAACCGGGACTAGCGGGAGGGCCGGGGGAGACCCAGTACTTC
few	.	TRBV6-5	TRBJ2-3	CASSRDSYTQYF	TGTGCCAGCAGCCGAGACTCTTATACGCAGTATTTT
.	.	TRBV18	TRBJ2-3	CASSAGTPVYF	TGTGCCAGCTCAGCCGGGACACCCGTGTATTTT
few	.	TRBV29-1	TRBJ2-5	CSARPDNQETQYF	TGCAGTGCCAGACCCGACAATCAAGAGACCCAGTACTTC
.	TRBD1	TRBV9	TRBJ2-7	CASSVGQWHSEQYF	TGTGCCAGCAGCGTGGGACAGTGGCACAGCGAGCAGTACTTC
.	.	TRBV12-3/TRBV12-4	TRBJ1-5	CASSIQGGSNQPQHF	TGTGCCAGCAGTATACAGGGAGGGAGCAATCAGCCCCAGCATTTT
.	TRBD2	TRBV4-1	TRBJ2-1	CASSQDWTRDEQFF	TGCGCCAGCAGCCAAGATTGGACTAGGGATGAGCAGTTCTTC
few	TRBD2	TRBV7-4	TRBJ2-1	CASSSSGRTNEQFF	TGTGCCAGCAGCTCTAGCGGGAGGACCAATGAGCAGTTCTTC
.	TRBD1	TRBV20-1	TRBJ1-5	CSARGGQGDQPQHF	TGCAGTGCTAGGGGGGGACAGGGGGATCAGCCCCAGCATTTT
.	.	TRBV19	TRBJ2-1	CASSGQINNEQFF	TGTGCCAGTAGTGGGCAGATAAACAATGAGCAGTTCTTC
.	.	TRBV2	TRBJ2-1	CASSESQTPGQEQFF	TGTGCCAGCAGTGAATCCCAAACTCCCGGACAGGAGCAGTTCTTC
.	.	TRBV20-1	TRBJ2-2	CSILAPGTGELFF	TGCAGCATTCTAGCGCCGGGCACCGGGGAGCTGTTTTTT
few	.	TRBV28	TRBJ2-2	CASSIPPGPPTGELFF	TGTGCCAGCAGTATACCTCCGGGACCTCCCACCGGGGAGCTGTTTTTT
.	.	TRBV6-5	TRBJ1-6	CASSYYSGSNSPLHF	TGTGCCAGCAGTTACTACTCGGGGAGCAATTCACCCCTCCACTTT
.	.	TRBV7-9	TRBJ2-5	CASSALQVHETQYF	TGTGCCAGCAGCGCTCTACAGGTTCATGAGACCCAGTACTTC
few	TRBD1	TRBV5-5	TRBJ2-2	CASSPARTGSPELFF	TGTGCCAGCAGCCCAGCACGGACAGGGTCCCCCGAGCTGTTTTTT
many	TRBD2	TRBV7-2	TRBJ2-2	CASREGLAGTGELFF	TGTGCCAGCAGAGAGGGACTAGCGGGGACCGGGGAGCTGTTTTTT
.	.	TRBV18	TRBJ2-5	CASSLGTVKEPQYF	TGTGCCAGCTCATTAGGGACGGTGAAAGAGCCCCAGTACTTC
.	.	TRBV12-3/TRBV12-4	TRBJ2-2	CASSLLLNNGELFF	TGTGCCAGCAGCCTGCTTCTAAACAACGGGGAGCTGTTTTTT
.	.	TRBV11-3	TRBJ1-1	CASSFSSKGSTEAFF	TGTGCCAGCAGCTTCTCCAGCAAGGGTAGCACTGAAGCTTTCTTT
.	.	TRBV12-3/TRBV12-4	TRBJ1-3	CASSFGQESGNTIYF	TGTGCCAGCAGTTTCGGTCAGGAGTCTGGAAACACCATATATTTT
few	.	TRBV5-1	TRBJ1-4	CASSLGYRGANEKLFF	TGCGCCAGCAGCTTGGGATATAGGGGGGCTAATGAAAAACTGTTTTTT
.	.	TRBV28	TRBJ1-5	CASSFRYGSNQPQHF	TGTGCCAGCAGTTTCCGGTACGGGAGCAATCAGCCCCAGCATTTT
.	.	TRBV24-1	TRBJ1-5	CATQGSGNQPQHF	TGTGCCACACAGGGATCCGGCAATCAGCCCCAGCATTTT
.	TRBD1	TRBV7-3	TRBJ1-1	CASSLRQGAEAFF	TGTGCCAGCAGCTTAAGACAGGGCGCTGAAGCTTTCTTT